This T cell receptor beta chain was identified during a study of human T cells and chemical hapten exposure. Study-wide findings and caveats: Expanded TCRs produced significantly more large CDR3 similarity clusters than controls did. No change in TCRs above 1 in 1000 frequency was produced by DPC sensitization.

As for this clonotype: Its target is unknown.

Time point of the sample: patch test 3, about 24 weeks after DPC sensitization. Noted treatment: therapeutic diphenylcyclopropenone sensitization with weekly scalp DPC. The length of the CDR3 is 16 residues. Germline CDR1 reads SGHVS; CDR2 reads FQNEAQ. V was pared by 5 bases and J by 7 bases, with 13 bases of the junction left unmatched. TCRdb called the RACE reads again in MiXCR, with one record for every CDR3 protein. The sample lists 210,000 or so distinct CDR3 sequences, around a quarter occurring once. The material was whole blood, obtained in connection with sensitization to the hapten diphenylcyclopropenone (DPC). The origin of this receptor is a middle-aged woman with alopecia areata. Some clones in this sample may be carry-over from other donors' samples. V and J are TRBV7-8 and TRBJ2-1; TRBD2 matches at 8 bases. The CDR3 DNA reads TGTGCCAGCAGCGGCTACCGGACTAGCATCATGAATGAGCAGTTCTTC. It specifies CASSGYRTSIMNEQFF.